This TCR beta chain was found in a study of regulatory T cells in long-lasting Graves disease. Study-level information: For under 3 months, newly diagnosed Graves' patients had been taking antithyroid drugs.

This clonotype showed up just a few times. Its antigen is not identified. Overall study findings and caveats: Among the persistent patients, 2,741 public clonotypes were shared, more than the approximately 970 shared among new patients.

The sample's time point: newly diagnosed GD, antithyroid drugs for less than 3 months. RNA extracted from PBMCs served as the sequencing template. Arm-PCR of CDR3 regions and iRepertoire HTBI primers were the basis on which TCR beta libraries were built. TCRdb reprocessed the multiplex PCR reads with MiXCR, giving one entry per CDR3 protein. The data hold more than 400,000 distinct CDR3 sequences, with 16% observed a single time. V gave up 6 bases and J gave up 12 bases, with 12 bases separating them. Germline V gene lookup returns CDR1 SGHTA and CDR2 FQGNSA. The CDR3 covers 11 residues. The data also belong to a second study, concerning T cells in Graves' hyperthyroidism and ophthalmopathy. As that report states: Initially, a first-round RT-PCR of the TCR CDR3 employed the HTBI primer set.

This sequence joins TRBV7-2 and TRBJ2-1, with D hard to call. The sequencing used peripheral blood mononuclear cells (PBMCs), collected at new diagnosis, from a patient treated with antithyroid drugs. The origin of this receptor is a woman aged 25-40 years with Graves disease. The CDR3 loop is CASRLNSGQFF. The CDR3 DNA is TGTGCCAGCAGACTGAACTCGGGGCAGTTCTTC.